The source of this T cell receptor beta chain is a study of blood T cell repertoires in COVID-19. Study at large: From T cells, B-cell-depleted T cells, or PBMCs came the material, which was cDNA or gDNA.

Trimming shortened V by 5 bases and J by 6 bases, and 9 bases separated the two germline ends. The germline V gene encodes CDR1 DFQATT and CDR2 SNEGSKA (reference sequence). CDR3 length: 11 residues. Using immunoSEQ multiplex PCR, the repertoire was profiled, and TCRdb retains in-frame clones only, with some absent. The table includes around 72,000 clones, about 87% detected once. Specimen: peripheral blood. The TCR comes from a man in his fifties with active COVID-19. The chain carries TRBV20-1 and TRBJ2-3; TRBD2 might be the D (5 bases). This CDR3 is CSAPLGDTQYF. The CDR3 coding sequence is TGCAGTGCTCCACTAGGGGATACGCAGTATTTT.